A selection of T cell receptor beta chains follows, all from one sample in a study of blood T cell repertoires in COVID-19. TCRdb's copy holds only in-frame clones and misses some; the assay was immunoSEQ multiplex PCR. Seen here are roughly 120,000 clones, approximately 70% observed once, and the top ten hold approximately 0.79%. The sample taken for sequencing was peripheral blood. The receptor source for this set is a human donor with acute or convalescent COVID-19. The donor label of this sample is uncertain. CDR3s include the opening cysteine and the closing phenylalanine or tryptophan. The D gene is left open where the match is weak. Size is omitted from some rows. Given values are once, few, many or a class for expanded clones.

DNA: TGTGCCAGTAGTTCGGACAGCAGGGCCTACGAGCAGTACTTC
CDR3: CASSSDSRAYEQYF
J: TRBJ2-7
size: once
D: .
V: TRBV19

DNA: TGTGCCAGCTCCCCAAGACTAGCGGGCTCCTACAATGAGCAGTTCTTC
CDR3: CASSPRLAGSYNEQFF
J: TRBJ2-1
size: .
D: TRBD2
V: TRBV18

DNA: TGTGCCAGCAGTGAGAGACAGGTGAACACTGAAGCTTTCTTT
CDR3: CASSERQVNTEAFF
J: TRBJ1-1
size: few
D: .
V: TRBV6-1

DNA: TGTGCCACCAGCACCCTGATTACAGGGGAATACGAGCAGTACTTC
CDR3: CATSTLITGEYEQYF
J: TRBJ2-7
size: .
D: TRBD1
V: TRBV15

DNA: TGCGCCAGCAGCTTCTACAGCGGCAAGAACACTGAAGCTTTCTTT
CDR3: CASSFYSGKNTEAFF
J: TRBJ1-1
size: .
D: .
V: TRBV5-1

DNA: TGTGCCAGCGGAAATAGCGGGTTTACGCAGTATTTT
CDR3: CASGNSGFTQYF
J: TRBJ2-3
size: .
D: TRBD2
V: TRBV27

DNA: TGTGCCAGCAGCCAAGTGAGGAGTTGGACTGAAGCTTTCTTT
CDR3: CASSQVRSWTEAFF
J: TRBJ1-1
size: .
D: .
V: TRBV14

DNA: TGTGCCAGCAGATCTCAGGGAAGGACCGGGGAGCTGTTTTTT
CDR3: CASRSQGRTGELFF
J: TRBJ2-2
size: .
D: .
V: TRBV2

DNA: TGCGCCAGCAGCCAAGGAGGGTGGGATACGCAGTATTTT
CDR3: CASSQGGWDTQYF
J: TRBJ2-3
size: .
D: .
V: TRBV4-1

DNA: TGCGCCAGCAGCGATCAGGCCTCAGGGCTGATCAATCAGCCCCAGCATTTT
CDR3: CASSDQASGLINQPQHF
J: TRBJ1-5
size: .
D: .
V: TRBV5-1

DNA: TGCGCCAGCAGCTCCCTCCCAGGGGGTAGCAATCAGCCCCAGCATTTT
CDR3: CASSSLPGGSNQPQHF
J: TRBJ1-5
size: .
D: TRBD1
V: TRBV5-1